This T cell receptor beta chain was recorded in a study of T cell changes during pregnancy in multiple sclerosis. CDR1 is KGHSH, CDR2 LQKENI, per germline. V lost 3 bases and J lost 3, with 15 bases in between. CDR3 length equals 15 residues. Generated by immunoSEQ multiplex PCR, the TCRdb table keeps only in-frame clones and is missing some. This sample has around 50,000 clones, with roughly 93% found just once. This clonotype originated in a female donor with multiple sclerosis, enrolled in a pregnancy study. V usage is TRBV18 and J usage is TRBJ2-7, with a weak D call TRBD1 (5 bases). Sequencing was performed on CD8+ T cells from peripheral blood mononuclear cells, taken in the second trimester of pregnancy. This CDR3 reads CASSPRSGIIYEQYF. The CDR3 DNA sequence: TGTGCCAGCTCACCCAGGTCAGGGATCATCTACGAGCAGTACTTC.